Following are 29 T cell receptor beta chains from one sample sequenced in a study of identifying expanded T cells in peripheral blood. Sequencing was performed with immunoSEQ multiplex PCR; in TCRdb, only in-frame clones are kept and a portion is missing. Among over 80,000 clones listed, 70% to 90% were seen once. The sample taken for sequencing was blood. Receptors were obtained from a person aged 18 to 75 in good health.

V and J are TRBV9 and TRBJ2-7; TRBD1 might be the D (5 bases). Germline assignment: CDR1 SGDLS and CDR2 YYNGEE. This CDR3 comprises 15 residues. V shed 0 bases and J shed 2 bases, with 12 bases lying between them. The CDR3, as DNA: TGTGCCAGCAGCGTAGGTCCAGCAGGGCCCTACGAGCAGTACTTC. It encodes CASSVGPAGPYEQYF. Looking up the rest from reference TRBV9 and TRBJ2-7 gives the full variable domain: DSGVTQTPKHLITATGQRVTLRCSPRSGDLSVYWYQQSLDQGLQFLIQYYNGEERAKGNILERFSAQQFPDLHSELNLSSLELGDSALYFCASSVGPAGPYEQYFGPGTRLTVT.

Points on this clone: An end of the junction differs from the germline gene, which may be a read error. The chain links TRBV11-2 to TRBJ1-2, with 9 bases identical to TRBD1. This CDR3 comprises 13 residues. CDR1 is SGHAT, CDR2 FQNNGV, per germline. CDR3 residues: CASSRDRGVKESF. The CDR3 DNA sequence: TGTGCCAGCAGCCGCGACAGGGGGGTAAAAGAAAGTTTC.

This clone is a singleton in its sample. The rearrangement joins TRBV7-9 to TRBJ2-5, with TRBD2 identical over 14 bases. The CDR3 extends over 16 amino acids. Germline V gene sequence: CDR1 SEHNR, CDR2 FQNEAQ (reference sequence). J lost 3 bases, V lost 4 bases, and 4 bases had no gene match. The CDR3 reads CASSWTSGGPEETQYF. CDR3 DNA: TGTGCCAGCAGCTGGACTAGCGGGGGGCCGGAAGAGACCCAGTACTTC.

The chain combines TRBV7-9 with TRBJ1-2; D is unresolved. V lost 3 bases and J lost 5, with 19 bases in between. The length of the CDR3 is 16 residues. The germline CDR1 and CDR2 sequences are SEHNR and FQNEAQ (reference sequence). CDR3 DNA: TGTGCCAGCAGCTTCGATAGGGAAATTGGGTTTTATGGCTACACCTTC. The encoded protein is CASSFDREIGFYGYTF.

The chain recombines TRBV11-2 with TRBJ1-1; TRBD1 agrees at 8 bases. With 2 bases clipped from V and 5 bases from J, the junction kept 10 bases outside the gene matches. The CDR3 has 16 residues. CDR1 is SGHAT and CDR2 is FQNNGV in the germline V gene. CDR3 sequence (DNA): TGTGCCAGCAGCTTATGGGCAGGGGGCGCAGAAACTGAAGCTTTCTTT. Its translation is CASSLWAGGAETEAFF.

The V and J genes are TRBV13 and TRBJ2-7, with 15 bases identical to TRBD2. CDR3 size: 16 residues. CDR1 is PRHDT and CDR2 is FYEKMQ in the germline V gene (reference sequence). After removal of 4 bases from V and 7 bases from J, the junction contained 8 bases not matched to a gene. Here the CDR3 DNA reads TGTGCCAGCAGCTCGGAGGGACTAGCGGGGGGTCGGGAGCAGTACTTC. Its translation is CASSSEGLAGGREQYF.

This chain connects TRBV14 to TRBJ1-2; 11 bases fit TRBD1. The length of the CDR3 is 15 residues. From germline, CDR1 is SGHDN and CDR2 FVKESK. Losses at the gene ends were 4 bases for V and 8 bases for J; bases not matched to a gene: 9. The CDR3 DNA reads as TGTGCCAGCAGCCGCCCAGGACAGGGGGCGCAAGGCTACACCTTC. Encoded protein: CASSRPGQGAQGYTF.

The CDR3 is CASSQGVGVSGNTIYF. For the CDR3, the DNA is TGCGCCAGCAGCCAAGGGGTAGGAGTATCTGGAAACACCATATATTTT. J is TRBJ1-3 and V is TRBV4-3; D remains unclear. The V gene lost 1 base and the J gene lost 1 base, with 11 bases spanning the gap. This CDR3 region has 16 residues. Germline V gene lookup returns CDR1 LGHNA and CDR2 YSLEER.

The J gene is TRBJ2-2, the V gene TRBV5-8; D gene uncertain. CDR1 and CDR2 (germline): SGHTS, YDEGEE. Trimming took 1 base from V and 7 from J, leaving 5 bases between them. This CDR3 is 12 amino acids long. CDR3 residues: CASSLFRGELFF. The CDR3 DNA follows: TGTGCCAGCAGCTTGTTTCGCGGGGAGCTGTTTTTT.

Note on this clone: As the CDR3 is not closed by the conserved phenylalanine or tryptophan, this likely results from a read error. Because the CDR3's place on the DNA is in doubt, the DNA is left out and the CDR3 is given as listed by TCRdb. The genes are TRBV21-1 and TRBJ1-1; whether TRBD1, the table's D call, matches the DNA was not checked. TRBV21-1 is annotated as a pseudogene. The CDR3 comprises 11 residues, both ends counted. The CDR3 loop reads CASSKRWVGGL.

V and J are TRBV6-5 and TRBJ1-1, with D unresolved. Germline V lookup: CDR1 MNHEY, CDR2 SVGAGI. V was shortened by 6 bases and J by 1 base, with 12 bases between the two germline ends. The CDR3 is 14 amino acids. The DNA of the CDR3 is TGTGCCAGCAGAACAGACGGGAGGAACACTGAAGCTTTCTTT. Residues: CASRTDGRNTEAFF.

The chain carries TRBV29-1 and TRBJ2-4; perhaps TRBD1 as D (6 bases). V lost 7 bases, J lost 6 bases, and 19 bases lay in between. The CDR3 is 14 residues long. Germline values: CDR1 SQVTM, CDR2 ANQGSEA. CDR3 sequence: CSAQQGGNGNIQYF. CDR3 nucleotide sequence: TGCAGCGCCCAACAGGGTGGGAATGGAAACATTCAGTACTTC.

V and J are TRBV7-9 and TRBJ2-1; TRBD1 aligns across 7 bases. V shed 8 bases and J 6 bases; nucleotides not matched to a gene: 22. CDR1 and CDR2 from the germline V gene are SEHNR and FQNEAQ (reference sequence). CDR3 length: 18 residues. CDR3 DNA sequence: TGTGCCAGCGGGCCCTTGCTCCGCCCCGGGACAGCTATCAATGAGCAGTTCTTC. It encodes CASGPLLRPGTAINEQFF.

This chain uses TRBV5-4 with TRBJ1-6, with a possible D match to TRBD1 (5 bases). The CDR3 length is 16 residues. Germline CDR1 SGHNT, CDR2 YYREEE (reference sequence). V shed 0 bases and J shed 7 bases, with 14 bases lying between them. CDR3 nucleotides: TGTGCCAGCAGCTTGGTTCAGGGCACCTTAAATTCACCCCTCCACTTT. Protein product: CASSLVQGTLNSPLHF.

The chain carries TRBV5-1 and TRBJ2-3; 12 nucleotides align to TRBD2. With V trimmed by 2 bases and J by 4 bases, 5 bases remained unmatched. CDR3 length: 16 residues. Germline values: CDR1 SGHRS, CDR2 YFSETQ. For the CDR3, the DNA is TGCGCCAGCAGCTTTTCTAGCGGGGGGGCGGCAGATACGCAGTATTTT. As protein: CASSFSSGGAADTQYF.

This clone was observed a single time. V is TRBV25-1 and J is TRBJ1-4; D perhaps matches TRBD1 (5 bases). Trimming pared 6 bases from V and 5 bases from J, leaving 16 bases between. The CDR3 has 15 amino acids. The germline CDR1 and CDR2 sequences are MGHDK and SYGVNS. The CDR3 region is CASRSRGDENEKLFF. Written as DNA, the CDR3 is TGTGCCAGCAGATCCCGGGGGGACGAGAATGAAAAACTGTTTTTT.

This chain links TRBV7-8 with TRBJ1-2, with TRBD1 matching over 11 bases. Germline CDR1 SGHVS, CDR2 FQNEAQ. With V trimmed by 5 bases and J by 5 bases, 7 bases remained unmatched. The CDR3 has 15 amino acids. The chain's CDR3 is CASSNSGQGAYGYTF. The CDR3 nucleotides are TGTGCCAGCAGCAACTCAGGACAGGGGGCTTATGGCTACACCTTC.

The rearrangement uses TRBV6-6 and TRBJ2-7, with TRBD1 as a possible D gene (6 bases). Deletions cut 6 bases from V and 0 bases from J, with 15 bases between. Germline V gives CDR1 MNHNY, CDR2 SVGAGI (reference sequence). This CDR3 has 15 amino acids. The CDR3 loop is CASRKNRDFSYEQYF. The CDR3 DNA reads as TGTGCCAGCAGGAAGAACAGGGATTTCTCCTACGAGCAGTACTTC.

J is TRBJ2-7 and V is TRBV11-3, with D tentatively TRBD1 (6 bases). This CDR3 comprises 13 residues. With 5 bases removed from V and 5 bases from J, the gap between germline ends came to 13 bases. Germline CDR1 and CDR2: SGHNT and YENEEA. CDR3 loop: CASSRDRTHEQYF. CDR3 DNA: TGTGCCAGCAGCCGCGACAGGACCCACGAGCAGTACTTC.

The CDR3 DNA reads TGTGCCAGCAGCGCCGGGACAGGGCAACACTATGGCTACACCTTC. Its translation is CASSAGTGQHYGYTF. The chain recombines TRBV11-2 with TRBJ1-2; 9 bases are shared with TRBD1. Germline-derived CDR1 and CDR2 are SGHAT and FQNNGV. The CDR3 is 15 residues long. The ends lost 5 bases at V and 3 bases at J; junction bases unmatched: 7.

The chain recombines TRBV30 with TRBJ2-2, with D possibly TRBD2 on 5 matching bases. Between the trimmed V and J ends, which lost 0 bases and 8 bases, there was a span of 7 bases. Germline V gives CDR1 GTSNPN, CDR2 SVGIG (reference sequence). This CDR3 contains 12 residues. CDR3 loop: CAWSVERGELFF. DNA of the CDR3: TGTGCCTGGAGTGTGGAGCGGGGGGAGCTGTTTTTT.

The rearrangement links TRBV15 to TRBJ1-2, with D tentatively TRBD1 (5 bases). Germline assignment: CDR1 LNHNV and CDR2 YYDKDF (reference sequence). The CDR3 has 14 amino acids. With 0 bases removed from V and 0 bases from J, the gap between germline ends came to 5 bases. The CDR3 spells CATSREGANYGYTF. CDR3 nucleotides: TGTGCCACCAGCAGAGAGGGGGCTAACTATGGCTACACCTTC. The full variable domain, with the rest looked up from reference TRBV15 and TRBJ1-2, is DAMVIQNPRYQVTQFGKPVTLSCSQTLNHNVMYWYQQKSSQAPKLLFHYYDKDFNNEADTPDNFQSRRPNTSFCFLDIRSPGLGDTAMYLCATSREGANYGYTFGSGTRLTVV.

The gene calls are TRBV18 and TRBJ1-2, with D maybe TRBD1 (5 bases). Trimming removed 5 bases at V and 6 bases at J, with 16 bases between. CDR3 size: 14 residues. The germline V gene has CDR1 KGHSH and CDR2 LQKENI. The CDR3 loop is CASSFGGGADGYTF. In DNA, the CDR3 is TGTGCCAGCTCATTCGGCGGCGGGGCAGATGGCTACACCTTC.

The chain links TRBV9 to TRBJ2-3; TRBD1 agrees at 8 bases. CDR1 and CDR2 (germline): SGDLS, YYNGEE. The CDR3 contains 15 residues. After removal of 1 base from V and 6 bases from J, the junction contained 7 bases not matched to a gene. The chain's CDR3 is CASSVQGAPGDTQYF. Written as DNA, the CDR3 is TGTGCCAGCAGCGTACAGGGGGCCCCAGGGGATACGCAGTATTTT.

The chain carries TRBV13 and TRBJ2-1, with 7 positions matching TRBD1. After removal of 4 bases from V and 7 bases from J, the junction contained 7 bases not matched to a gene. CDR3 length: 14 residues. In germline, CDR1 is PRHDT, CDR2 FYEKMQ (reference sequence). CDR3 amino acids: CASSSDSGGNEQFF. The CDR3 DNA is TGTGCCAGCAGCTCCGACTCAGGGGGAAATGAGCAGTTCTTC.

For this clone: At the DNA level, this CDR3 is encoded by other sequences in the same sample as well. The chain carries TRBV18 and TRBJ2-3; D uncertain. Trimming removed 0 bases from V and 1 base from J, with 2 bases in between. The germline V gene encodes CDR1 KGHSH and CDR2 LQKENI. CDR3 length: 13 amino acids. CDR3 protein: CASSPPGTDTQYF. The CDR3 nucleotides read TGTGCCAGCTCACCACCGGGCACAGATACGCAGTATTTT.

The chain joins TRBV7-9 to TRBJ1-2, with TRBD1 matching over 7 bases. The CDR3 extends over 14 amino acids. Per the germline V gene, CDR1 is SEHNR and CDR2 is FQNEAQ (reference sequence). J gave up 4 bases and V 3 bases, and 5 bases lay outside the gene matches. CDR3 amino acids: CASSLGTATYGYTF. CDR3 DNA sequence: TGTGCCAGCAGCTTGGGGACAGCCACCTATGGCTACACCTTC.

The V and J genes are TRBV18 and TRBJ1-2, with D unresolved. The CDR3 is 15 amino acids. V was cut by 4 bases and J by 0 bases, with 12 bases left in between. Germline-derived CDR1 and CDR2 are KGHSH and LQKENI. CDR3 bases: TGTGCCAGCTCACTCGGCCCGCAGACTAACTATGGCTACACCTTC. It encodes CASSLGPQTNYGYTF.

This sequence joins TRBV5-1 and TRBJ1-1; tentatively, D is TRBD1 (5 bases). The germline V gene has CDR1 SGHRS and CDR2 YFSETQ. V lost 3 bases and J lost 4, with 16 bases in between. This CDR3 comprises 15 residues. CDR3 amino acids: CASSWGGPVGTEAFF. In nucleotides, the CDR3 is TGCGCCAGCAGCTGGGGCGGCCCTGTGGGCACTGAAGCTTTCTTT.